This passage covers 21 T cell receptor beta chains from one sample sequenced in a study of cytomegalovirus exposure and HLA in healthy donors. PCR employed 60 Vbeta and 13 Jbeta primers. Some clones are missing from TCRdb's copy, which holds only in-frame ones; the method was immunoSEQ multiplex PCR. The sample shows under 200,000 clones, roughly 74% of them seen only once. Sequencing was done on a sample of PBMCs. The receptors were gathered from a woman aged 40 to 50 in good health and CMV-seropositive.

The chain has TRBV27 and TRBJ2-1, with 9 bases aligning to TRBD2. Germline-derived CDR1 and CDR2 are MNHEY and SMNVEV (reference sequence). V lost 6 bases, J lost 1 base, and 4 bases stayed unmatched. This CDR3 comprises 15 residues. The CDR3 DNA follows: TGTGCCAGCAGATCGGGACTAGCATCCTACAATGAGCAGTTCTTC. Its protein product is CASRSGLASYNEQFF.

This clone was counted a few times. The V and J genes are TRBV2 and TRBJ2-5; D possibly corresponds to TRBD1 (5 bases). This CDR3 is 16 amino acids long. Germline V gene sequence: CDR1 SNHLY, CDR2 FYNNEI. With 3 bases removed from V and 2 bases from J, the gap between germline ends came to 16 bases. CDR3 in amino acids: CASSEGRLGHQETQYF. Here the CDR3 DNA reads TGTGCCAGCAGTGAGGGCAGACTGGGGCATCAAGAGACCCAGTACTTC. The full variable domain, rest sourced from reference TRBV2 and TRBJ2-5, is EPEVTQTPSHQVTQMGQEVILRCVPISNHLYFYWYRQILGQKVEFLVSFYNNEISEKSEIFDDQFSVERPDGSNFTLKIRSTKLEDSAMYFCASSEGRLGHQETQYFGPGTRLLVL.

The gene calls are TRBV28 and TRBJ2-7, with 9 positions matching TRBD2. V was clipped by 4 bases and J by 3 bases; unmatched bases: 7. CDR3 length: 15 residues. Germline V gene sequence: CDR1 MDHEN, CDR2 SYDVKM. CDR3 loop: CASSSNSGGGYEQYF. As DNA, the CDR3 is TGTGCCAGCAGTTCCAATAGCGGGGGAGGCTACGAGCAGTACTTC.

This chain links TRBV7-2 with TRBJ1-1, with D perhaps TRBD1 (6 bases). V was cut by 5 bases and J by 1 base, with 11 bases left in between. This CDR3 spans 14 amino acids. CDR1 is SGHTA and CDR2 is FQGNSA in the germline V gene. The DNA for the CDR3 is TGTGCCAGCAGCCCGACGGGACAGAACACTGAAGCTTTCTTT. Its translation: CASSPTGQNTEAFF. Supplemented by reference TRBV7-2 and TRBJ1-1, the full variable domain reads GAGVSQSPSNKVTEKGKDVELRCDPISGHTALYWYRQSLGQGLEFLIYFQGNSAPDKSGLPSDRFSAERTGGSVSTLTIQRTQQEDSAVYLCASSPTGQNTEAFFGQGTRLTVV.

This chain connects TRBV9 to TRBJ2-5, with 11 nucleotides matching TRBD1. This CDR3 contains 16 residues. The germline gives CDR1 SGDLS, CDR2 YYNGEE. V lost 2 bases and J lost 0; bases outside the gene matches: 3. This CDR3 reads CASSVGDRGYQETQYF. For the CDR3, the DNA is TGTGCCAGCAGCGTGGGGGACAGGGGGTACCAAGAGACCCAGTACTTC.

A few counts support this clone. J is TRBJ2-7 and V is TRBV27, with 9 bases fitting TRBD2. The V gene's germline CDR1 is MNHEY and CDR2 SMNVEV (reference sequence). V was pared by 3 bases and J by 3 bases, with 6 bases of the junction left unmatched. The CDR3 is made up of 15 amino acids. This chain's CDR3 is CASSFRSSGIYEQYF. The CDR3 DNA sequence: TGTGCCAGCAGTTTTAGGTCTAGCGGGATCTACGAGCAGTACTTC.

The chain uses TRBV5-1 and TRBJ2-1; 12 nucleotides match TRBD2. The CDR3 consists of 16 residues. Per the germline V gene, CDR1 is SGHRS and CDR2 is YFSETQ. V shed 5 bases and J 3 bases; nucleotides not matched to a gene: 6. CDR3 loop: CASRETSGGLYNEQFF. In DNA, the CDR3 is TGCGCCAGCAGAGAGACTAGCGGGGGACTCTACAATGAGCAGTTCTTC.

The rearrangement uses TRBV4-2 and TRBJ1-2, with a possible D match to TRBD1 (5 bases). The CDR3 contains 14 residues. Germline loops: CDR1 LGHNA, CDR2 YNFKEQ. V shed 0 bases and J shed 8 bases, with 13 bases lying between them. Here the CDR3 reads CASSQDARQSGYTF. DNA of the CDR3: TGTGCCAGCAGCCAAGATGCCCGACAGTCGGGCTACACCTTC.

A few counts support this clone. V and J are TRBV27 and TRBJ2-7; TRBD1 agrees at 7 bases. Germline CDR1 MNHEY, CDR2 SMNVEV (reference sequence). V was clipped by 6 bases and J by 6 bases; unmatched bases: 11. This CDR3 is built from 14 residues. The CDR3 nucleotides read TGTGCCAGCAGGAGACAGGGACGGTCGGGCGAGCAGTACTTC. Amino acid sequence: CASRRQGRSGEQYF.

The V call is TRBV21-1, the J call TRBJ2-7; the table's D gene call, TRBD1, was not cross checked with the DNA. TRBV21-1 is recorded as a pseudogene. This CDR3 region has 18 residues. The CDR3 DNA reads TGTGCCAGCAGCAATAGGACAGGGGGCAACCGGGGGCACTACGAGCAGTACTTC. Its protein product is CASSNRTGGNRGHYEQYF.

The J gene is TRBJ2-1, the V gene TRBV28; maybe TRBD2 (7 bases). Germline values: CDR1 MDHEN, CDR2 SYDVKM. With 2 bases removed from V and 6 bases from J, the gap between germline ends came to 23 bases. This CDR3 spans 18 amino acids. The CDR3 is CASSLGTITGMGGNEQFF. The CDR3 DNA follows: TGTGCCAGCAGTTTAGGGACTATTACAGGGATGGGGGGCAATGAGCAGTTCTTC.

The V and J genes are TRBV4-1 and TRBJ1-1; D uncertain. Germline V gene lookup returns CDR1 MGHRA and CDR2 YSYEKL. The V and J ends lost 1 base and 0 bases respectively, with 9 bases between them. CDR3 length: 15 amino acids. CDR3 amino acids: CASSQGGQVNTEAFF. The CDR3 nucleotides read TGCGCCAGCAGCCAAGGCGGCCAAGTGAACACTGAAGCTTTCTTT.

This sequence joins TRBV19 and TRBJ1-2; 7 bases fit TRBD1. Trimming cost V 5 bases and J 3 bases; bases outside gene matches: 9. Germline assignment: CDR1 LNHDA and CDR2 SQIVND (reference sequence). There are 15 residues in the CDR3. The CDR3 DNA reads as TGTGCCAGTAGTGCCTCGGGACAGAGAGACTATGGCTACACCTTC. It is translated as CASSASGQRDYGYTF.

The V and J genes are TRBV28 and TRBJ2-7; 10 nucleotides align to TRBD1. The germline V gene encodes CDR1 MDHEN and CDR2 SYDVKM. This CDR3 is built from 15 residues. J gave up 0 bases and V 6 bases, and 5 bases lay outside the gene matches. CDR3 in amino acids: CASRGTGVSSYEQYF. In nucleotides, the CDR3 is TGTGCCAGCAGAGGGACAGGGGTGAGCTCCTACGAGCAGTACTTC. The full variable domain, with the rest looked up from reference TRBV28 and TRBJ2-7, is DVKVTQSSRYLVKRTGEKVFLECVQDMDHENMFWYRQDPGLGLRLIYFSYDVKMKEKGDIPEGYSVSREKKERFSLILESASTNQTSMYLCASRGTGVSSYEQYFGPGTRLTVT.

The chain uses TRBV19 and TRBJ1-1, with 7 bases lining up with TRBD1. This CDR3 is built from 14 residues. V was pared by 3 bases and J by 4 bases, with 5 bases of the junction left unmatched. Germline V CDR1 and CDR2: LNHDA, SQIVND (reference sequence). As DNA, the CDR3 is TGTGCCAGTAGTATCCGACAGGGAGGCACTGAAGCTTTCTTT. Encoded protein: CASSIRQGGTEAFF.

The chain carries TRBV6-1 and TRBJ2-1, with D unclear. The germline V gene has CDR1 MNHNS and CDR2 SASEGT. V shed 2 bases and J shed 9 bases, with 14 bases lying between them. This CDR3 comprises 14 residues. CDR3 residues: CASSELIRSGEQFF. The DNA of the CDR3 is TGTGCCAGCAGTGAACTGATTAGGTCGGGTGAGCAGTTCTTC.

A remark on this clone: A junction boundary mismatches the germline segment, possibly from a read error. This chain uses TRBV7-9 with TRBJ2-5; D possibly corresponds to TRBD1 (5 bases). Germline CDR1 and CDR2: SEHNR and FQNEAQ (reference sequence). The CDR3 is made up of 16 amino acids. CDR3 in DNA: TGTTCCAGCAGCTTACCAGTGGGGCCGACCGGGGAGACCCAGTACTTC. This translates into CSSSLPVGPTGETQYF.

In this sample, this clone turned up a few times. V is TRBV5-1 and J is TRBJ2-3; tentative D call: TRBD2 (7 bases). Germline loops: CDR1 SGHRS, CDR2 YFSETQ. The CDR3 loop spans 15 amino acids. Trimming took off 4 bases at V and 0 bases at J, with 12 bases between the two ends. CDR3 coding DNA: TGCGCCAGCAGCGTCCGGGGGGCTAGCACAGATACGCAGTATTTT. It translates to CASSVRGASTDTQYF.

The chain carries TRBV7-8 and TRBJ2-7; 11 bases are a match to TRBD2. With 0 bases clipped from V and 1 base from J, the junction kept 5 bases outside the gene matches. Germline values: CDR1 SGHVS, CDR2 FQNEAQ. The CDR3 extends over 17 amino acids. In DNA form, the CDR3 reads TGTGCCAGCAGCTTAGCATCGGGACTAGCGGATTCCTACGAGCAGTACTTC. Its protein is CASSLASGLADSYEQYF.

The V and J genes are TRBV9 and TRBJ2-3; D may be TRBD2 (5 bases). Germline V gives CDR1 SGDLS, CDR2 YYNGEE. Between the trimmed V and J ends, which lost 0 bases and 0 bases, there was a span of 11 bases. The CDR3 loop spans 16 amino acids. CDR3 sequence: CASSVAWGASTDTQYF. The DNA for the CDR3 is TGTGCCAGCAGCGTAGCTTGGGGAGCTAGCACAGATACGCAGTATTTT.

V and J are TRBV7-9 and TRBJ2-5, with TRBD2 as a possible D gene (5 bases). The V gene lost 3 bases and the J gene lost 1 base, with 15 bases spanning the gap. The CDR3 loop spans 16 amino acids. The germline CDR1 and CDR2 sequences are SEHNR and FQNEAQ (reference sequence). CDR3 DNA sequence: TGTGCCAGCAGCTTTCGGGAAGTGACCCTCCAAGAGACCCAGTACTTC. It specifies CASSFREVTLQETQYF.